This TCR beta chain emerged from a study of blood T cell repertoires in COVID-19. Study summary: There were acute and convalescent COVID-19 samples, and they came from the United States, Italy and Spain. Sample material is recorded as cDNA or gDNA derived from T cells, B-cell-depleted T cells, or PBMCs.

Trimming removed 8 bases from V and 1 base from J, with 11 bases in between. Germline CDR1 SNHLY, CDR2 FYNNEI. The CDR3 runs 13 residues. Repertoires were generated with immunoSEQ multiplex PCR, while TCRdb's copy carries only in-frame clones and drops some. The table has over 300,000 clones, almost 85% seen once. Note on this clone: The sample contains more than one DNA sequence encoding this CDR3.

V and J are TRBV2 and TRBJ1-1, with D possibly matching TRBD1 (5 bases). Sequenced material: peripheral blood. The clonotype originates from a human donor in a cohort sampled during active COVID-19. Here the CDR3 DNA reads TGTGCCAGCTCGGGGCGGGGGAACACTGAAGCTTTCTTT. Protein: CASSGRGNTEAFF.